In this sample, the clone carrying this TCR beta chain turned up a few times. The antigen remains unidentified. The sample comes from a study of response to subunit inactivated influenza vaccine. Study-level points and caveats: Only a handful of new T cells, the authors suggested, are recruited with each seasonal influenza vaccination.

Germline CDR1 is DFQATT and CDR2 is SNEGSKA (reference sequence). Trimming removed 3 bases from V and 7 bases from J, with 7 bases in between. The CDR3 is 11 residues long. TCRdb fed the RT-PCR reads into MiXCR, producing one record per CDR3 protein. The sample records over 150,000 distinct CDR3 sequences, over 13% being singletons. The receptor was isolated from a man aged 50 to 60 who received an inactivated influenza vaccine. The sample was CD8+ T cells sorted from PBMCs, taken about 5 days after vaccination. The chain recombines TRBV20-1 with TRBJ2-1, with D unclear. The CDR3 here is CSASLGNEQFF. In nucleotides, the CDR3 is TGCAGTGCTAGTTTGGGGAATGAGCAGTTCTTC.